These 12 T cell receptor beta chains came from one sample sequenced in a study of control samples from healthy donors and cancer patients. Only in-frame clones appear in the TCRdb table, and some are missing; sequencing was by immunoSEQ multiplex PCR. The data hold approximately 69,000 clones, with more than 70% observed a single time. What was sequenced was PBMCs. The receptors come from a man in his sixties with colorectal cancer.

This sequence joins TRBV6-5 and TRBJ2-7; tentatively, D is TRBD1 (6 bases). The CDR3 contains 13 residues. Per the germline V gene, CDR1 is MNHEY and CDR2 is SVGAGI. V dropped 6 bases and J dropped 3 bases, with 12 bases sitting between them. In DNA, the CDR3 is TGTGCCAGCAGACAAGGACAGCACTACGAGCAGTACTTC. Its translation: CASRQGQHYEQYF.

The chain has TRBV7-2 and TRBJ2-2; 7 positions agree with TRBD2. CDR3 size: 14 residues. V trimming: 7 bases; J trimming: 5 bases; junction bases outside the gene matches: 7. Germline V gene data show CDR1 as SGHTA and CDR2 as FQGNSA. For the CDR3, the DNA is TGTGCCAGCAAGGGAGGGGCCCCAACCGGGGAGCTGTTTTTT. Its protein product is CASKGGAPTGELFF. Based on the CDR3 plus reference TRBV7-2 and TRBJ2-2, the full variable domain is GAGVSQSPSNKVTEKGKDVELRCDPISGHTALYWYRQSLGQGLEFLIYFQGNSAPDKSGLPSDRFSAERTGGSVSTLTIQRTQQEDSAVYLCASKGGAPTGELFFGEGSRLTVL.

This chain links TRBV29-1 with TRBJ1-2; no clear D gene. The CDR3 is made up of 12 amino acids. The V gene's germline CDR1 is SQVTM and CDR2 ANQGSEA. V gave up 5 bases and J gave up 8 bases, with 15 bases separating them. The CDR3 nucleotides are TGCAGCGTTCTTCCGGGTGGTGGGGGCTACACCTTC. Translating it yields CSVLPGGGGYTF.

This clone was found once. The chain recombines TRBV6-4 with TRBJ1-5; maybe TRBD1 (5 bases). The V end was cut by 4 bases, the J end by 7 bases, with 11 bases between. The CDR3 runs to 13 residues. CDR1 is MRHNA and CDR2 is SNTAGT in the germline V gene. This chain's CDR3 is CASSVGEYQPQHF. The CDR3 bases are TGTGCCAGCAGTGTGGGGGAATACCAGCCCCAGCATTTT.

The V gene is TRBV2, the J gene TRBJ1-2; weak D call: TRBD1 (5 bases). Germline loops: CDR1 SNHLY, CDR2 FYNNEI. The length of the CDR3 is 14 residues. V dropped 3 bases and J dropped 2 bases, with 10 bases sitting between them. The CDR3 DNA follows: TGTGCCAGCAGTGAGTCCAGGGACAACTATGGCTACACCTTC. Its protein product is CASSESRDNYGYTF.

The CDR3 DNA reads as TGTGCCAGCTCACCCACTAGCGACAGTTACAATGAGCAGTTCTTC. It is translated as CASSPTSDSYNEQFF. The V gene is TRBV18, the J gene TRBJ2-1, with 7 bases aligning to TRBD2. Germline trimming cut 3 bases from V and 4 bases from J; bases unmatched to any gene: 6. The CDR3 totals 15 residues. Per the germline V gene, CDR1 is KGHSH and CDR2 is LQKENI.

This chain's CDR3 is CASSFRPSSYEQYF. Written as DNA, the CDR3 is TGTGCCAGCAGCTTTCGCCCGAGCTCCTACGAGCAGTACTTC. The chain carries TRBV5-6 and TRBJ2-7, with no clear D. Germline CDR1 reads SGHDT; CDR2 reads YYEEEE. There are 14 residues in the CDR3. Trimming cost V 2 bases and J 0 bases, with 9 bases left between them. Full variable domain (remainder filled in from reference TRBV5-6 and TRBJ2-7): DAGVTQSPTHLIKTRGQQVTLRCSPKSGHDTVSWYQQALGQGPQFIFQYYEEEERQRGNFPDRFSGHQFPNYSSELNVNALLLGDSALYLCASSFRPSSYEQYFGPGTRLTVT.

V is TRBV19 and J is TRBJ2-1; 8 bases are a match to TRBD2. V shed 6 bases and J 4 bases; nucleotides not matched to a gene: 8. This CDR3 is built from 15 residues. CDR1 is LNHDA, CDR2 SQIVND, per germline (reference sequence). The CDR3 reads CASRSRGAPYNEQFF. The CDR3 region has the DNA TGTGCCAGTAGATCGCGGGGGGCGCCGTACAATGAGCAGTTCTTC.

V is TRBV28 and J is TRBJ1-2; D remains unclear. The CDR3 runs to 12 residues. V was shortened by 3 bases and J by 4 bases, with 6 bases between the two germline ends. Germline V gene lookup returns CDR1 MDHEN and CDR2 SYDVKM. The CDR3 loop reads CASSFAAYGYTF. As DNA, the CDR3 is TGTGCCAGCAGTTTTGCAGCCTATGGCTACACCTTC.

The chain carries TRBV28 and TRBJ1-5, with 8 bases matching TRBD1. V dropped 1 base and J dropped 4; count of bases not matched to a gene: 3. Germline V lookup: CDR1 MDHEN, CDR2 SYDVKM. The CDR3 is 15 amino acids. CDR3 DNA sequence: TGTGCCAGCAGTTTATCAGGGGGCGGGAATCAGCCCCAGCATTTT. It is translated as CASSLSGGGNQPQHF.

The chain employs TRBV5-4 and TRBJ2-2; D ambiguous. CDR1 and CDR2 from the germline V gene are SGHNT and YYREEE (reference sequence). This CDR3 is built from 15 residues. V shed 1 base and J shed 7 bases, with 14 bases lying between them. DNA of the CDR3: TGTGCCAGCAGCTTGAAGGACCGCTTTAGCGGGGAGCTGTTTTTT. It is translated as CASSLKDRFSGELFF.

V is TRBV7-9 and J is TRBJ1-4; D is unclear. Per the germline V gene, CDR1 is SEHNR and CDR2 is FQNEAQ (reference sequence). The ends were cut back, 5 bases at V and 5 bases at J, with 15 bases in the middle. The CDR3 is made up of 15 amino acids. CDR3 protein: CASSKVGGENEKLFF. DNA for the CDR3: TGTGCCAGCAGCAAAGTGGGCGGGGAAAATGAAAAACTGTTTTTT.